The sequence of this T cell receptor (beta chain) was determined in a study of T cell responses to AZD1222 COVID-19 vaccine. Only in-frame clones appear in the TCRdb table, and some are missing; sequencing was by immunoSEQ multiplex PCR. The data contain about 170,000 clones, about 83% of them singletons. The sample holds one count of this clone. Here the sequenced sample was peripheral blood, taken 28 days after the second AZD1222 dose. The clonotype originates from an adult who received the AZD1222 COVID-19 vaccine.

CDR3 residues: CATSSRGSNTEAFF. The CDR3 DNA reads TGTGCCACCAGCAGCCGGGGGTCAAACACTGAAGCTTTCTTT. The chain joins TRBV15 to TRBJ1-1, with D possibly TRBD1 on 5 matching bases. This CDR3 spans 14 amino acids. V lost 3 bases and J 2 bases, leaving 10 bases between the germline ends. Germline assignment: CDR1 LNHNV and CDR2 YYDKDF (reference sequence).